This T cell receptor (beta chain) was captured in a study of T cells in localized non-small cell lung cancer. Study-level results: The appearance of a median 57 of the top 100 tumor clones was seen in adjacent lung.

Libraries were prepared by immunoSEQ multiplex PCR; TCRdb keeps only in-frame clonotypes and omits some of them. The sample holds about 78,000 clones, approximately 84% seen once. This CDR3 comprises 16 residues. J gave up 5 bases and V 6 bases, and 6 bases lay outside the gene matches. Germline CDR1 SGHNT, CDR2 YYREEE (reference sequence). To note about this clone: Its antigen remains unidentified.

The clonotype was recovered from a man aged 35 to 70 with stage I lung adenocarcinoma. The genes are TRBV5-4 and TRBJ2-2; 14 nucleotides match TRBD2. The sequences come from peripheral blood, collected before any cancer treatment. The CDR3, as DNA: TGTGCCAGCAACAGGAGGACTAGCGGGGGGACCGGGGAGCTGTTTTTT. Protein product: CASNRRTSGGTGELFF.